Shown below are 3 T cell receptor beta chains from a single sample sequenced in a study of control samples from healthy donors and cancer patients. Clones were read by immunoSEQ multiplex PCR, and TCRdb kept only the in-frame ones, dropping some. The repertoire holds 110,000 or so clones, with 83% as singletons. The specimen sequenced was blood. Receptor source: a woman between 45 and 65 years old in good health.

The chain uses TRBV3-1 (or the pseudogene TRBV3-2) and TRBJ2-1; 11 bases are shared with TRBD2. The trim removed 2 bases at V and 3 bases at J, leaving 3 bases unmatched. CDR1 and CDR2 (germline): LGHDT, YNNKEL (reference sequence). This CDR3 contains 16 residues. The CDR3 protein is CASSQFSGGVYNEQFF. CDR3 DNA: TGTGCCAGCAGCCAATTTAGCGGGGGGGTCTACAATGAGCAGTTCTTC.

Ten or more counts support this clone. J is TRBJ2-3 and V is TRBV7-3, with TRBD2 as a possible D gene (6 bases). In germline, CDR1 is SGHTA, CDR2 FQGTGA. The CDR3 has 14 amino acids. V lost 5 bases and J 2 bases, leaving 11 bases between the germline ends. The DNA of the CDR3 is TGTGCCAGCAGCGCTGGACTACCCACAGATACGCAGTATTTT. Translating it yields CASSAGLPTDTQYF. Combining the CDR3 with reference TRBV7-3 and TRBJ2-3 gives the whole variable domain GAGVSQTPSNKVTEKGKYVELRCDPISGHTALYWYRQSLGQGPEFLIYFQGTGAADDSGLPNDRFFAVRPEGSVSTLKIQRTERGDSAVYLCASSAGLPTDTQYFGPGTRLTVL.

The gene calls are TRBV27 and TRBJ2-5; D remains unclear. Trimming pared 3 bases from V and 0 bases from J, leaving 8 bases between. The CDR3 sequence is 14 residues long. From germline, CDR1 is MNHEY and CDR2 SMNVEV (reference sequence). The CDR3: CASSFVGYQETQYF. CDR3 sequence (DNA): TGTGCCAGCAGTTTTGTTGGTTACCAAGAGACCCAGTACTTC.